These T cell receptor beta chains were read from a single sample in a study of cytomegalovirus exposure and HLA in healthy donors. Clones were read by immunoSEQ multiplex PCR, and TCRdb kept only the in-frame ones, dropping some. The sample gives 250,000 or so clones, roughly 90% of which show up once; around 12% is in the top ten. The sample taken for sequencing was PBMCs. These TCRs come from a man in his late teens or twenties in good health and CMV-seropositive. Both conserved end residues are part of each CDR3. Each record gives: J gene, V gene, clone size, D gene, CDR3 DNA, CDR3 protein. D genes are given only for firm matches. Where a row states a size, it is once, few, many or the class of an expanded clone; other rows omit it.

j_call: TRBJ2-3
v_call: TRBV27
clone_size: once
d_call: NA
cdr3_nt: TGTGCCAGCAGTTCACAGTTAACAGATACGCAGTATTTT
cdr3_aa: CASSSQLTDTQYF

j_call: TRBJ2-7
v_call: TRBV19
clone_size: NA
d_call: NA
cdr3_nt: TGTGCCAGTAGTTTAGCTTCCAACTACGAGCAGTACTTC
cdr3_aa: CASSLASNYEQYF

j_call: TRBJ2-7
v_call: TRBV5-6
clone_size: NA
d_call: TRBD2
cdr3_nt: TGTGCCAGCAGGAACCTAGCGGGAGTCCCCGAGCAGTACTTC
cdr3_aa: CASRNLAGVPEQYF

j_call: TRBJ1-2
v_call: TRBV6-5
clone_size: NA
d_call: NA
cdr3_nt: TGTGCCAGCAGTCGGGGGGGGCCCTATGGCTACACCTTC
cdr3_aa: CASSRGGPYGYTF

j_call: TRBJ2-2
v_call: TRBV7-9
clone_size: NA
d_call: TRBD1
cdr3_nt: TGTGCCAGCAGCCCCTGGGACAGTAACACCGGGGAGCTGTTTTTT
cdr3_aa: CASSPWDSNTGELFF

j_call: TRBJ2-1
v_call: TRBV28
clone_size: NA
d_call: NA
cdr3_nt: TGTGCCAGCAGTTATAATGATGAGCAGTTCTTC
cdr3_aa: CASSYNDEQFF

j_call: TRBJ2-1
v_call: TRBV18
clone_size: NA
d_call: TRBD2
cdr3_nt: TGTGCCAGCTCACCACAGCGGGGGTACAATGAGCAGTTCTTC
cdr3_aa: CASSPQRGYNEQFF

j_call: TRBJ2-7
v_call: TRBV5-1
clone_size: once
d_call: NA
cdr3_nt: TGCGCCAGCAGTTCCCAGGGGAGCGACGAGCAGTACTTC
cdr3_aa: CASSSQGSDEQYF

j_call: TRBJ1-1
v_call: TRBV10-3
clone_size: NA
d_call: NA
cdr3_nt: TGTGCCATCGGCGAGACAGCGAACACTGAAGCTTTCTTT
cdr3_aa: CAIGETANTEAFF

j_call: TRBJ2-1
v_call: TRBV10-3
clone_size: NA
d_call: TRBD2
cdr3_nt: TGTGCCATCAGTGCCGGGTCCCCTAGCGGCCACTACAATGAGCAGTTCTTC
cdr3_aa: CAISAGSPSGHYNEQFF

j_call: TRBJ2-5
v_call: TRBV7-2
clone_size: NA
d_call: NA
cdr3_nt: TGTGCCAGCAGCTTAGGGGGGGCGGCGGGCCCTCAAGAGACCCAGTACTTC
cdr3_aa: CASSLGGAAGPQETQYF

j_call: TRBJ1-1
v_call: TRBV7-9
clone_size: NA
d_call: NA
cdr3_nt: TGTGCCAGCAGCCACTCCGCACAGGGTTATACTGAAGCTTTCTTT
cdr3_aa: CASSHSAQGYTEAFF

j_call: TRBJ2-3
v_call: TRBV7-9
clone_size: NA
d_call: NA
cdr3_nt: TGTGCCAGCAGCTTAAGTGGAGGGAGCACAGATACGCAGTATTTT
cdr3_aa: CASSLSGGSTDTQYF

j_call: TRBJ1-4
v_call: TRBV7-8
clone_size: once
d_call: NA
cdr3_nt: TGTGCCAGCAGCTTAGGAAGTAATGAAAAACTGTTTTTT
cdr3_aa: CASSLGSNEKLFF

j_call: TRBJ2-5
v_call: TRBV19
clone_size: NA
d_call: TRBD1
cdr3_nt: TGTGCCAGTAGTATACAGGGGGTCTGGGAGACCCAGTACTTC
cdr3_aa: CASSIQGVWETQYF

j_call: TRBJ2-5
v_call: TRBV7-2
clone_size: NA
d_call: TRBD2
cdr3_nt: TGTGCCAGCAGCTGGACTAGCGGGATCGCGGAGACCCAGTACTTC
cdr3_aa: CASSWTSGIAETQYF

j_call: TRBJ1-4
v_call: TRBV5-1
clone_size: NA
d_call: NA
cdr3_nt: TGCGCCAGCAGCTTAGCAGGGAATGAAAAACTGTTTTTT
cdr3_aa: CASSLAGNEKLFF

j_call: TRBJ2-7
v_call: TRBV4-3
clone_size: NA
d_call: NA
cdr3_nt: TGCGCCAGCAGCCAAGTTCTAGATTATTCCTACGAGCAGTACTTC
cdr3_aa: CASSQVLDYSYEQYF

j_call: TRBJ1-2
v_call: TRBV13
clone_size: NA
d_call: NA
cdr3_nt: TGTGCCAGCAGCTTACCCTCGTCCGGGATTCCGTTCTATGGCTACACCTTC
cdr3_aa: CASSLPSSGIPFYGYTF

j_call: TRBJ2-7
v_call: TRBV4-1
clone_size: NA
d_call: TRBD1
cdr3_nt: TGCGCCAGCAGCCAAGATCGGGGACAGGGGAGGAACGAGCAGTACTTC
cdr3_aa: CASSQDRGQGRNEQYF

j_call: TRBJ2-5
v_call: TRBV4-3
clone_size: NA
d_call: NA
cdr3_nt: TGCGCCAGCAGCCAAGTATTTGGGGGAAGGGAGACCCAGTACTTC
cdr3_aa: CASSQVFGGRETQYF

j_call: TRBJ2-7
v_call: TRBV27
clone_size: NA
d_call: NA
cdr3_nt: TGTGCCAGCAGTTTAACCCAGGGCTACGAGCAGTACTTC
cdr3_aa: CASSLTQGYEQYF

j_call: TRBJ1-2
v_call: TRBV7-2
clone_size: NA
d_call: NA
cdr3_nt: TGTGCCAGCAGCTTAGAACGAGGCTATGGCTACACCTTC
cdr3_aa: CASSLERGYGYTF